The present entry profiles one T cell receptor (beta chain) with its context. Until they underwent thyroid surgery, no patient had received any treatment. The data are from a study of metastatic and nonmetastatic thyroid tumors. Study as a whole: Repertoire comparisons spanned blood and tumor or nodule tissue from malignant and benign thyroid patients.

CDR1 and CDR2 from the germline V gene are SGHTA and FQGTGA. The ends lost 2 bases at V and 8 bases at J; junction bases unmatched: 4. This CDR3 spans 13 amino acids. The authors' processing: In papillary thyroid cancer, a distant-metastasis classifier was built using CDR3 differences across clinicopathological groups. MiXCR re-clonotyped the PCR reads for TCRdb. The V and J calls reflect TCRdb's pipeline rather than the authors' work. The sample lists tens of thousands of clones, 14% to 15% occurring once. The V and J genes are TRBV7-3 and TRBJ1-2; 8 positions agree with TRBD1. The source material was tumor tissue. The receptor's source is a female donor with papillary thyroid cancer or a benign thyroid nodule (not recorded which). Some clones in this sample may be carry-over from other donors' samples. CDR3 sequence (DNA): TGTGCCAGCAGCTTACAGGGGGCTCGCGGCTACACCTTC. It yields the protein CASSLQGARGYTF.